The 10 T cell receptor beta chains presented below share a single source sample, sequenced in a study of blood T cell repertoires in COVID-19. The repertoire was sequenced with immunoSEQ multiplex PCR; TCRdb's copy has only in-frame clones and lacks some. In the table there are 110,000 to 150,000 clones, around nine tenths of which are singletons. The sample taken for sequencing was peripheral blood. Source of these receptors: a man in his sixties with active or convalescent COVID-19.

This chain links TRBV29-1 with TRBJ1-4, with 9 bases lining up with TRBD1. Losses at the gene ends were 5 bases for V and 5 bases for J; bases not matched to a gene: 9. The germline CDR1 and CDR2 sequences are SQVTM and ANQGSEA. The CDR3 length is 15 residues. The DNA of the CDR3 is TGCAGCGTTAAGAAGGGGGGACAGGGAAATGAAAAACTGTTTTTT. As protein: CSVKKGGQGNEKLFF.

This chain connects TRBV5-8 to TRBJ1-2; 7 bases map to TRBD1. CDR3 length equals 14 residues. V was pared by 6 bases and J by 8 bases, with 13 bases of the junction left unmatched. The V gene's germline CDR1 is SGHTS and CDR2 YDEGEE. This CDR3 reads CASTHIEGARGYTF. The DNA of the CDR3 is TGTGCCAGCACCCACATAGAGGGGGCTCGGGGCTACACCTTC.

V usage is TRBV7-9 and J usage is TRBJ2-1, with D perhaps matching TRBD1 (6 bases). Germline CDR1 SEHNR, CDR2 FQNEAQ (reference sequence). The V gene lost 2 bases and the J gene lost 11 bases, with 10 bases spanning the gap. This CDR3 spans 12 amino acids. CDR3 sequence (DNA): TGTGCCAGCAGCTTAACGACAGGCCAGCAGTTCTTC. Translated, it gives CASSLTTGQQFF.

The V and J genes are TRBV5-5 and TRBJ2-7; maybe TRBD1 (5 bases). V dropped 4 bases and J dropped 1 base, with 12 bases sitting between them. Looked up from germline, CDR1 is SGHKS and CDR2 is YYEKEE (reference sequence). The CDR3 sequence is 14 residues long. DNA for the CDR3: TGTGCCAGCAGCCCGCCCCCAGGGTCCTACGAGCAGTACTTC. Amino acids: CASSPPPGSYEQYF.

The chain carries TRBV18 and TRBJ1-5; tentatively, D is TRBD1 (6 bases). Trimming removed 6 bases from V and 2 bases from J, with 14 bases in between. The germline V gene encodes CDR1 KGHSH and CDR2 LQKENI. This CDR3 is built from 15 residues. In DNA form, the CDR3 reads TGTGCCAGCTCGCTACAGGGAAGGGGCAATCAGCCCCAGCATTTT. Encoded protein: CASSLQGRGNQPQHF.

The chain uses TRBV6-5 and TRBJ1-5, with TRBD1 identical over 8 bases. Germline V CDR1 and CDR2: MNHEY, SVGAGI. The V gene end was trimmed by 11 bases and the J gene end by 4 bases; junction bases not matched to a gene: 4. The CDR3 is 12 amino acids. CDR3 loop: CASQGGNQPQHF. The CDR3 DNA is TGTGCCTCACAGGGGGGGAATCAGCCCCAGCATTTT.

This chain uses TRBV30 with TRBJ1-2; a possible D gene is TRBD1 (5 bases). The germline CDR1 and CDR2 sequences are GTSNPN and SVGIG (reference sequence). The CDR3 totals 13 residues. The V end was cut by 5 bases, the J end by 8 bases, with 18 bases between. The CDR3 DNA follows: TGTGCCTGGGCCCCCGGAGGGGATTTAGGCTACACCTTC. It yields the protein CAWAPGGDLGYTF.

J is TRBJ2-5 and V is TRBV7-2, with D possibly TRBD1 on 5 matching bases. The germline CDR1 and CDR2 sequences are SGHTA and FQGNSA. The CDR3 has 15 amino acids. The germline V and J ends were trimmed by 5 bases and 2 bases, with 15 bases remaining between them. The CDR3 DNA sequence: TGTGCCAGCAGCCCAACCTGGGGCGGTCAAGAGACCCAGTACTTC. Translating it yields CASSPTWGGQETQYF.

The rearrangement links TRBV5-1 to TRBJ1-6, with D possibly being TRBD1 (6 bases). CDR1 SGHRS and CDR2 YFSETQ come from the germline V gene. There are 15 residues in the CDR3. Trimming took 0 bases from V and 9 from J, leaving 13 bases between them. The CDR3 is CASSLETGFGSPLHF. For the CDR3, the DNA is TGCGCCAGCAGCTTGGAGACAGGATTTGGTTCACCCCTCCACTTT.

V gene TRBV11-2 combines with J gene TRBJ2-2; maybe TRBD1 (6 bases). CDR3 size: 16 residues. CDR1 is SGHAT and CDR2 is FQNNGV in the germline V gene. Trimming removed 5 bases from V and 0 bases from J, with 13 bases in between. CDR3 sequence reads: CASSTLGQTNTGELFF. CDR3 in DNA: TGTGCCAGCAGCACGCTTGGACAGACGAACACCGGGGAGCTGTTTTTT.